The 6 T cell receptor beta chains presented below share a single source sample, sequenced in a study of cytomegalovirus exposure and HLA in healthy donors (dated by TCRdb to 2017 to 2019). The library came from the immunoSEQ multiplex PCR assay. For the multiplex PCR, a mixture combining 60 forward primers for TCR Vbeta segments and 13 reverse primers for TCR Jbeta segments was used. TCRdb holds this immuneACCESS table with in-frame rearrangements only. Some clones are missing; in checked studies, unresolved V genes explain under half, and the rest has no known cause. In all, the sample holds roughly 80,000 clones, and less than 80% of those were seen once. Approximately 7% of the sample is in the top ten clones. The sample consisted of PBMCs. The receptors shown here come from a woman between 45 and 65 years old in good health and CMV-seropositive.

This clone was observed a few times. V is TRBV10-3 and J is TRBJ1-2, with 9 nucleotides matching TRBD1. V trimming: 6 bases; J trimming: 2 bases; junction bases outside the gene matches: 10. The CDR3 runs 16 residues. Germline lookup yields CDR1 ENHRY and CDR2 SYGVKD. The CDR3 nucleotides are TGTGCCATCAGCTCAACCCAAACAGGGGGCAACTATGGCTACACCTTC. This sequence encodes CAISSTQTGGNYGYTF.

The CDR3 loop reads CASSLDPGSDTQYF. DNA for the CDR3: TGTGCCAGCAGCTTGGACCCCGGGTCAGATACGCAGTATTTT. The chain recombines TRBV5-4 with TRBJ2-3; D unclear. The V end lost 0 bases, the J end lost 4 bases, and 9 bases lay between the germline ends. This CDR3 region has 14 residues. CDR1 is SGHNT and CDR2 is YYREEE in the germline V gene (reference sequence). Full variable domain (outside the CDR3, taken from reference TRBV5-4 and TRBJ2-3): ETGVTQSPTHLIKTRGQQVTLRCSSQSGHNTVSWYQQALGQGPQFIFQYYREEENGRGNFPPRFSGLQFPNYSSELNVNALELDDSALYLCASSLDPGSDTQYFGPGTRLTVL.

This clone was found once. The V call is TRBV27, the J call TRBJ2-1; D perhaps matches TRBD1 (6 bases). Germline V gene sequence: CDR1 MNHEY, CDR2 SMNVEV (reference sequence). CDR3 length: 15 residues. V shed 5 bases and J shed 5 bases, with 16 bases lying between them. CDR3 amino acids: CASSRRQVADNEQFF. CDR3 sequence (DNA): TGTGCCAGCAGTAGAAGACAGGTGGCCGACAATGAGCAGTTCTTC.

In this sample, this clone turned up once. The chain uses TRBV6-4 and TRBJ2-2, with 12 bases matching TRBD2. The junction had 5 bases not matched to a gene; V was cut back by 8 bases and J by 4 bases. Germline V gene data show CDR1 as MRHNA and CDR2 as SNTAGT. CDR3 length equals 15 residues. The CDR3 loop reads CASSSSGGATGELFF. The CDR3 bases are TGTGCCAGCTCCTCTAGCGGGGGGGCCACCGGGGAGCTGTTTTTT.

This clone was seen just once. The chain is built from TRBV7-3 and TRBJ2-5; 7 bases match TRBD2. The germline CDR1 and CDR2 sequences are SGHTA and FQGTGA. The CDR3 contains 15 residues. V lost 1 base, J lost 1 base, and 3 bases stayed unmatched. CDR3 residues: CASSLIGGSQETQYF. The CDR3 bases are TGTGCCAGCAGCTTAATCGGGGGGAGCCAAGAGACCCAGTACTTC.

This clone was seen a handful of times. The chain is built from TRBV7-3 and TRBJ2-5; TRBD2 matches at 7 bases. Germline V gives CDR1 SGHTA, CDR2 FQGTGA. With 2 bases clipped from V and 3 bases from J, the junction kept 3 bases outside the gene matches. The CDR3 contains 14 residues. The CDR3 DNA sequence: TGTGCCAGCAGCTTAGGGACTACAGAAGAGACCCAGTACTTC. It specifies CASSLGTTEETQYF.